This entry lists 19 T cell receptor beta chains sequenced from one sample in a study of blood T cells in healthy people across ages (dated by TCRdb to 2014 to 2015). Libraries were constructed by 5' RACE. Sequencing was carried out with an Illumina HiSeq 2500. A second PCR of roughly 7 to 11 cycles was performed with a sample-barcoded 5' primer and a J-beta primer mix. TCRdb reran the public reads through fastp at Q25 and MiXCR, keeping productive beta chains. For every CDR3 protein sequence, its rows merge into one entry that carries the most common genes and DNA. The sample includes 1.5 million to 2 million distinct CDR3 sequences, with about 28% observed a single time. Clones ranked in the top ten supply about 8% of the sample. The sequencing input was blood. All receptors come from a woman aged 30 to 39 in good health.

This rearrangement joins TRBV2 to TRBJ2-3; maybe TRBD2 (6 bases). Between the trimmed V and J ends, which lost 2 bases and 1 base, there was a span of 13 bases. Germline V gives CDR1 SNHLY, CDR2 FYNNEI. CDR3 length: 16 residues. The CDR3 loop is CASSEPRGTRTDTQYF. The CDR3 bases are TGTGCCAGCAGTGAACCCCGGGGGACCCGCACAGATACGCAGTATTTT.

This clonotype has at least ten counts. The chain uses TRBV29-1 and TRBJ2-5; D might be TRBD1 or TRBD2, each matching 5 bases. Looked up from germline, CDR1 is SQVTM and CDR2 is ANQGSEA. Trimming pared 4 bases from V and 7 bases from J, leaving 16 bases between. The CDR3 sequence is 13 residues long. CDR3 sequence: CSVGLLIQGTQYF. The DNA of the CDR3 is TGCAGCGTTGGACTACTGATTCAGGGGACCCAGTACTTC.

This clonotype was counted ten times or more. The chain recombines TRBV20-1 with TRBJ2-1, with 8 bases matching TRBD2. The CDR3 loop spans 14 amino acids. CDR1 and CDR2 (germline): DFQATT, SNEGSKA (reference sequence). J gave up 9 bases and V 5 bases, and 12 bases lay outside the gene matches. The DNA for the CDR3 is TGCAGTGCTCGATTCCCCGGGACTAGGGGTGAGCAGTTCTTC. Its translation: CSARFPGTRGEQFF.

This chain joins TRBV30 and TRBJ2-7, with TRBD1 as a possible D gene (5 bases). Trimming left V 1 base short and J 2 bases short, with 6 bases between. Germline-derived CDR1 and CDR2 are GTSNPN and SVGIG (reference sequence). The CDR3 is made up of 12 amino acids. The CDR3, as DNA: TGTGCCTGGAGTGGGACAACCTACGAGCAGTACTTC. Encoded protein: CAWSGTTYEQYF.

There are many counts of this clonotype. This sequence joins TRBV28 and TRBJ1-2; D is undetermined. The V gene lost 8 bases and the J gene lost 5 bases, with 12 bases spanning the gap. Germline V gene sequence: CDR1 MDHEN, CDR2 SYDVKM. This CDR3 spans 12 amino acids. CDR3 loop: CASGSPGYGYTF. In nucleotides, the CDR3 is TGTGCCAGCGGCTCCCCGGGTTATGGCTACACCTTC.

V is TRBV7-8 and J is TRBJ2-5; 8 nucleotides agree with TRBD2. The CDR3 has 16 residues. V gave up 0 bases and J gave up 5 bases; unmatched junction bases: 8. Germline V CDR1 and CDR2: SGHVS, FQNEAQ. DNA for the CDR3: TGTGCCAGCAGCTTAGCGCTCGGCGGGGGGAGGGAGACCCAGTACTTC. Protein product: CASSLALGGGRETQYF.

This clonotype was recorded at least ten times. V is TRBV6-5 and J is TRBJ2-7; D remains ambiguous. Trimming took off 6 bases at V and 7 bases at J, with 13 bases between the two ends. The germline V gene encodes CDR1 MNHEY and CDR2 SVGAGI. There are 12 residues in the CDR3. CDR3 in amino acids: CASRSELGEQYF. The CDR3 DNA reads TGTGCCAGCAGGTCAGAGTTGGGGGAGCAGTACTTC.

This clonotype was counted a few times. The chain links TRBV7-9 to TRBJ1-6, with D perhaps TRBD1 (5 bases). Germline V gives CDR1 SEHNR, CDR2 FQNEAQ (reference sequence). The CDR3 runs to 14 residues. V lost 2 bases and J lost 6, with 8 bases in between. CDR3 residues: CASSLRDVNSPLHF. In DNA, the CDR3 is TGTGCCAGCAGCTTACGGGACGTTAATTCACCCCTCCACTTT.

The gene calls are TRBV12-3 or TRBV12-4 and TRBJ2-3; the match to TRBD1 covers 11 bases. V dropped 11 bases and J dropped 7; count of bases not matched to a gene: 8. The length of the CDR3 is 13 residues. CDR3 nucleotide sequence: TGTGCCTCTGGGGACAGGGGGATTTATACGCAGTATTTT. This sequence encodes CASGDRGIYTQYF.

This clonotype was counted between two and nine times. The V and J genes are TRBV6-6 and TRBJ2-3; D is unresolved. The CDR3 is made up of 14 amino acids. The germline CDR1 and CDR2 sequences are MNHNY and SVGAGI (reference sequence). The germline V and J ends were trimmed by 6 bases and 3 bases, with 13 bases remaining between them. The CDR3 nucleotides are TGTGCCAGCAGACCTATCTTGGGGACAGATACGCAGTATTTT. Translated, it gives CASRPILGTDTQYF.

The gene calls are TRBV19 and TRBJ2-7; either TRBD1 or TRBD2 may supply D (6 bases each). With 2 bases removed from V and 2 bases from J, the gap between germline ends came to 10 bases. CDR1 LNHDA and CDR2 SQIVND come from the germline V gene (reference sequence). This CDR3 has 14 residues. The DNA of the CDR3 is TGTGCCAGTAGTATATCGGGGGCTGCCTACGAGCAGTACTTC. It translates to CASSISGAAYEQYF. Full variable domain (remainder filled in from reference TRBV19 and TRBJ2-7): DGGITQSPKYLFRKEGQNVTLSCEQNLNHDAMYWYRQDPGQGLRLIYYSQIVNDFQKGDIAEGYSVSREKKESFPLTVTSAQKNPTAFYLCASSISGAAYEQYFGPGTRLTVT.

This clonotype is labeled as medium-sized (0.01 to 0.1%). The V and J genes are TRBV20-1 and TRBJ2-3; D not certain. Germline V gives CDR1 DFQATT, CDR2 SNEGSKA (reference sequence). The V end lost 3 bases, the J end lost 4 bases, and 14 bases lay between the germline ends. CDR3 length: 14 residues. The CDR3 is CSASSYTLADTQYF. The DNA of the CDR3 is TGCAGTGCTAGTTCCTACACGCTTGCAGATACGCAGTATTTT.

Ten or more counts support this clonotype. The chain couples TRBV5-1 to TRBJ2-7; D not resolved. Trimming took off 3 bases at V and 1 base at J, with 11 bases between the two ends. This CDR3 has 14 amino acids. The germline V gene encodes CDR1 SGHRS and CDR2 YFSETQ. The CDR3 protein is CASSYAKGSYEQYF. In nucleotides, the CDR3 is TGCGCCAGCAGCTACGCAAAAGGTTCCTACGAGCAGTACTTC.

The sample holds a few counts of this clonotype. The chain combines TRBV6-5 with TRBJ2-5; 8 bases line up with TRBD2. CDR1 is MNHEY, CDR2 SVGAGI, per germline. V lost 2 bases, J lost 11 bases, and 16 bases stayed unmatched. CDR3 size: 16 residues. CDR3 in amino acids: CASSYASGLAYNEQYF. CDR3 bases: TGTGCCAGCAGTTACGCCTCTGGACTAGCCTACAATGAGCAGTACTTC.

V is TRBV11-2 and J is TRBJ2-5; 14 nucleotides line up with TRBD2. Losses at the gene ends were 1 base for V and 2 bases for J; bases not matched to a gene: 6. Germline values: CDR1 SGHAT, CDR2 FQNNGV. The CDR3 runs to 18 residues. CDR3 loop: CASSLGGLAGGLQETQYF. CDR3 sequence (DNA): TGTGCCAGCAGCTTAGGCGGACTAGCGGGGGGATTGCAAGAGACCCAGTACTTC.

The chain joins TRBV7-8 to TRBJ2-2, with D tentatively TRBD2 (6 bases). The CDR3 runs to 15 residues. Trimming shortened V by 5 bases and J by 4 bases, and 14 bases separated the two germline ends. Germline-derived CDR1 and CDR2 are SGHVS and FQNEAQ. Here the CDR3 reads CASSPRDFTTGELFF. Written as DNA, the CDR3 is TGTGCCAGCAGCCCCCGGGACTTTACCACCGGGGAGCTGTTTTTT.

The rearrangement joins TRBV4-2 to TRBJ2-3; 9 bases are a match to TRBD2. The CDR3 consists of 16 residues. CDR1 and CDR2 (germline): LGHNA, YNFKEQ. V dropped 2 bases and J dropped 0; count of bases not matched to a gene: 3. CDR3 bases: TGTGCCAGCAGCCAAAACGCGGGAGGGAGCACAGATACGCAGTATTTT. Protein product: CASSQNAGGSTDTQYF.

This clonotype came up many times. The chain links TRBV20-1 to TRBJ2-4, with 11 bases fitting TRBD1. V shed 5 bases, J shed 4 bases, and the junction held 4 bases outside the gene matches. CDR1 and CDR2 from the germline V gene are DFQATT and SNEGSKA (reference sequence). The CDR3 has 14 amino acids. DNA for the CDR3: TGCAGTGCTGACGGGACAGGGGGGAAAAACATTCAGTACTTC. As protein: CSADGTGGKNIQYF.

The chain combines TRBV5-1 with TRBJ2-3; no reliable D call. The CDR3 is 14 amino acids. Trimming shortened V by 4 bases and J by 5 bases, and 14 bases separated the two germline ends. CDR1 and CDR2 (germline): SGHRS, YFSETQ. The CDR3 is CASSRASLGDTQYF. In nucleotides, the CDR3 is TGCGCCAGCAGCCGGGCCTCATTGGGAGATACGCAGTATTTT.